These 18 T cell receptor beta chains were all obtained from the same sample, sequenced in a study of cytomegalovirus exposure and HLA in healthy donors. Primers included in the PCR were 60 Vbeta and 13 Jbeta primers. Sequencing used immunoSEQ multiplex PCR; TCRdb keeps in-frame clones, though not all of them. The profile shows some 150,000 clones, more than 60% of them singletons. Sequenced sample: PBMCs. The source is a man aged 35-49 years in good health and CMV-seronegative.

The chain joins TRBV7-8 to TRBJ1-5; 8 bases are a match to TRBD1. This CDR3 is 17 amino acids long. The germline V gene has CDR1 SGHVS and CDR2 FQNEAQ. The J segment lost 2 bases and the V segment lost 5 bases, leaving 11 bases of the junction unmatched. The CDR3 region has the DNA TGTGCCAGCAGCCGACCGGACAGGGTAACTGGCAATCAGCCCCAGCATTTT. Protein sequence: CASSRPDRVTGNQPQHF.

The rearrangement uses TRBV9 and TRBJ2-7; TRBD2 matches 7 bases. This CDR3 has 15 residues. CDR1 is SGDLS and CDR2 is YYNGEE in the germline V gene. J lost 0 bases, V lost 0 bases, and 3 bases had no gene match. This CDR3 is CASSVEAGVSYEQYF. The CDR3 DNA reads as TGTGCCAGCAGCGTAGAGGCGGGGGTCTCCTACGAGCAGTACTTC.

The rearrangement joins TRBV18 to TRBJ1-6; no definite D call. Trimming took off 2 bases at V and 0 bases at J, with 8 bases between the two ends. The CDR3 contains 16 residues. CDR1 is KGHSH and CDR2 is LQKENI in the germline V gene. In DNA form, the CDR3 reads TGTGCCAGCTCACCAGCGGAGAGCTCCTATAATTCACCCCTCCACTTT. This gives the protein CASSPAESSYNSPLHF.

The chain couples TRBV5-1 to TRBJ1-1; TRBD1 might be the D (6 bases). The CDR3 has 14 amino acids. V lost 3 bases and J 13 bases, leaving 22 bases between the germline ends. CDR1 and CDR2 (germline): SGHRS, YFSETQ. CDR3 sequence: CASSSDSAGVAGFF. The CDR3 DNA reads TGCGCCAGCAGCTCGGACAGTGCGGGGGTGGCTGGTTTCTTT.

This clone was counted between two and nine times. The chain links TRBV2 to TRBJ1-5, with D unclear. V gave up 4 bases and J gave up 0 bases, with 7 bases separating them. The CDR3 sequence is 14 residues long. CDR1 is SNHLY and CDR2 is FYNNEI in the germline V gene. The CDR3, as DNA: TGTGCCAGCAGTGCGGTTTATAGCAATCAGCCCCAGCATTTT. Its translation is CASSAVYSNQPQHF.

V gene TRBV5-4 combines with J gene TRBJ2-7; D is perhaps TRBD2 (6 bases). Germline V gene sequence: CDR1 SGHNT, CDR2 YYREEE (reference sequence). V lost 4 bases and J 0 bases, leaving 20 bases between the germline ends. The CDR3 loop spans 17 amino acids. DNA of the CDR3: TGTGCCAGCAGCCCCCCTGCGGGAAGCGGGTACTCCTACGAGCAGTACTTC. Its translation: CASSPPAGSGYSYEQYF. The variable domain in full, completed from reference TRBV5-4 and TRBJ2-7, reads ETGVTQSPTHLIKTRGQQVTLRCSSQSGHNTVSWYQQALGQGPQFIFQYYREEENGRGNFPPRFSGLQFPNYSSELNVNALELDDSALYLCASSPPAGSGYSYEQYFGPGTRLTVT.

This clone was seen repeatedly, ten times or more. Other DNA sequences in this specimen translate into the identical CDR3. The chain couples TRBV7-3 to TRBJ1-1; tentatively, D is TRBD1 (6 bases). Looked up from germline, CDR1 is SGHTA and CDR2 is FQGTGA. V shed 4 bases and J shed 4 bases, with 13 bases lying between them. The CDR3 covers 14 residues. The CDR3 reads CASSSGVGGTEAFF. In DNA form, the CDR3 reads TGTGCCAGCAGCTCAGGGGTAGGGGGCACTGAAGCTTTCTTT.

Turning to this clone: Different DNA sequences within this sample yield the same CDR3. J is TRBJ2-3 and V is TRBV9; TRBD2 agrees at 7 bases. The germline V gene has CDR1 SGDLS and CDR2 YYNGEE. The ends lost 0 bases at V and 2 bases at J; junction bases unmatched: 3. The length of the CDR3 is 15 residues. This chain's CDR3 is CASSVGLADTDTQYF. CDR3 nucleotide sequence: TGTGCCAGCAGCGTAGGGCTAGCGGACACAGATACGCAGTATTTT.

This sequence joins TRBV27 and TRBJ2-7; 8 nucleotides match TRBD1. Trimming cost V 6 bases and J 6 bases; bases outside gene matches: 13. The germline V gene encodes CDR1 MNHEY and CDR2 SMNVEV (reference sequence). The CDR3 runs to 15 residues. DNA for the CDR3: TGTGCCAGCAGGGGGGTCGGGACAGGTTCTTCCGAGCAGTACTTC. Amino acid sequence: CASRGVGTGSSEQYF.

CDR3 residues: CASSDSRARKIPNYGYTF. The CDR3 nucleotides read TGTGCCAGCAGTGACTCGAGGGCCAGAAAAATCCCTAACTATGGCTACACCTTC. V usage is TRBV6-4 and J usage is TRBJ1-2; D remains ambiguous. Germline V gene sequence: CDR1 MRHNA, CDR2 SNTAGT. V was cut by 0 bases and J by 0 bases, with 17 bases left in between. This CDR3 spans 18 amino acids.

The chain is built from TRBV28 and TRBJ2-5; D may be TRBD2 (6 bases). This CDR3 is 14 amino acids long. Trimming pared 5 bases from V and 3 bases from J, leaving 13 bases between. Per the germline V gene, CDR1 is MDHEN and CDR2 is SYDVKM. The CDR3 sequence is CASSPGTDEETQYF. CDR3 bases: TGTGCCAGCAGTCCCGGGACTGACGAAGAGACCCAGTACTTC.

CDR3 region: CASSPGDRGETEAFF. As DNA, the CDR3 is TGTGCCAGCAGCCCGGGGGACAGGGGCGAAACTGAAGCTTTCTTT. The chain has TRBV5-4 and TRBJ1-1; 10 nucleotides line up with TRBD1. Germline CDR1 is SGHNT and CDR2 is YYREEE (reference sequence). This CDR3 has 15 residues. Germline trimming cut 4 bases from V and 5 bases from J; bases unmatched to any gene: 8.

The chain employs TRBV5-6 and TRBJ2-7; D may be TRBD1 (6 bases). Trimming shortened V by 5 bases and J by 2 bases, and 20 bases separated the two germline ends. Germline V gives CDR1 SGHDT, CDR2 YYEEEE. The CDR3 runs to 16 residues. In DNA, the CDR3 is TGTGCCAGCAGTTGGGACCGGGACAAATACCCCTACGAGCAGTACTTC. It yields the protein CASSWDRDKYPYEQYF.

The J gene is TRBJ1-1, the V gene TRBV28; 9 nucleotides align to TRBD1. The CDR3 spans 14 residues. The germline V gene has CDR1 MDHEN and CDR2 SYDVKM. With 5 bases clipped from V and 3 bases from J, the junction kept 4 bases outside the gene matches. The CDR3 reads CASSRTGGHTEAFF. The CDR3 DNA reads TGTGCCAGCAGTCGAACAGGGGGCCACACTGAAGCTTTCTTT.

This rearrangement joins TRBV10-3 to TRBJ1-1; TRBD1 matches at 8 bases. Germline trimming cut 3 bases from V and 1 base from J; bases unmatched to any gene: 7. Looked up from germline, CDR1 is ENHRY and CDR2 is SYGVKD. The CDR3 is 16 residues long. CDR3 DNA sequence: TGTGCCATCAGTGATCAATCCGGGACAGGGAACACTGAAGCTTTCTTT. This translates into CAISDQSGTGNTEAFF.

This clone has only one observation. The chain combines TRBV2 with TRBJ2-4; weak D call: TRBD2 (6 bases). From germline, CDR1 is SNHLY and CDR2 FYNNEI. There are 15 residues in the CDR3. The ends were cut back, 0 bases at V and 7 bases at J, with 13 bases in the middle. Written as DNA, the CDR3 is TGTGCCAGCAGTGAAGCGCGGGGTTTGGGGAACATTCAGTACTTC. As protein: CASSEARGLGNIQYF.

This rearrangement joins TRBV5-4 to TRBJ1-2; 8 bases are a match to TRBD1. V lost 0 bases and J lost 7; bases outside the gene matches: 2. CDR3 length: 13 residues. Germline V CDR1 and CDR2: SGHNT, YYREEE (reference sequence). The DNA of the CDR3 is TGTGCCAGCAGCTTGGGGCAGGGGGCTGGCTACACCTTC. It is translated as CASSLGQGAGYTF.

The V call is TRBV5-4, the J call TRBJ2-7, with 7 positions matching TRBD1. The germline V gene encodes CDR1 SGHNT and CDR2 YYREEE (reference sequence). Unmatched junction bases numbered 3, after V lost 4 bases and J lost 2 bases. This CDR3 contains 13 residues. CDR3 sequence reads: CASSPTGTYEQYF. The DNA of the CDR3 is TGTGCCAGCAGCCCGACAGGGACCTACGAGCAGTACTTC.